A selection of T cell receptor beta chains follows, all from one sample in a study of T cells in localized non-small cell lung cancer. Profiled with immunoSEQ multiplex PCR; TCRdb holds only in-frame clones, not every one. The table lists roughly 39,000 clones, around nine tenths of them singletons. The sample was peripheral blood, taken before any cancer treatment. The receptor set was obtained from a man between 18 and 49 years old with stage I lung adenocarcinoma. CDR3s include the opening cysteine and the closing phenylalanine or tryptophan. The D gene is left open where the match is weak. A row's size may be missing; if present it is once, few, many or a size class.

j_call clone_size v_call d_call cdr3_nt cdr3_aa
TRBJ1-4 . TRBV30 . TGTGCCTGGAGTGTAGGGAGCGACGGGGAGAGTGAAAAACTGTTTTTT CAWSVGSDGESEKLFF
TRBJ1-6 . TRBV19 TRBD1 TGTGCCAGTAGTGGGACAGGGAATTCACCCCTCCACTTT CASSGTGNSPLHF
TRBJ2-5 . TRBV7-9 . TGTGCCAGCAGCTTAGCCTGGGAGACCCAGTACTTC CASSLAWETQYF
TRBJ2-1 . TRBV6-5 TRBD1 TGTGCCAGCAGCCGACAGGGGTACTACAATGAGCAGTTCTTC CASSRQGYYNEQFF
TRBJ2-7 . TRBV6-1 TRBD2 TGTGCCAGCAGACCCCGGACTAGCGGGGGCCACGAGCAGTACTTC CASRPRTSGGHEQYF
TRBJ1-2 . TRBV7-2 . TGTGCCAGCAGCCCCCTAGCAGGGGACTATGGCTACACCTTC CASSPLAGDYGYTF
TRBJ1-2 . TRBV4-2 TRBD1 TGTGCCAGCAGCCAAGATCGGGGGACAGATTCGTTTAACTATGGCTACACCTTC CASSQDRGTDSFNYGYTF
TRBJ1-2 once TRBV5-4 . TGTGCCAGCAGCTCCACGGGCCTCTTACTCACATATGGCTACACCTTC CASSSTGLLLTYGYTF
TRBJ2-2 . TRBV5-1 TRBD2 TGCGCCAGCAGCACTCAGTTGGGCTATACCGCGGGAGCCGGGGAGCTGTTTTTT CASSTQLGYTAGAGELFF
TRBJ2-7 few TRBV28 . TGTGCCAGCAGTGTCCCGACTTTACGCGTATCCTACGAGCAGTACTTC CASSVPTLRVSYEQYF
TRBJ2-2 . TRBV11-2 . TGTGCCAGCAGCTTAGAGGTCCATGTCACCGGGGAGCTGTTTTTT CASSLEVHVTGELFF
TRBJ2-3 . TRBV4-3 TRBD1 TGCGCCAGCAGCCCAAGTCCTAGACAGGGTCTCACAGATACGCAGTATTTT CASSPSPRQGLTDTQYF
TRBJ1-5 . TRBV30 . TGTGCCTGGAGTGAGGGTAGCAATCAGCCCCAGCATTTT CAWSEGSNQPQHF
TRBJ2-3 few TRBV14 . TGTGCCAGCAGCCAATACGGAACCGGCACAGATACGCAGTATTTT CASSQYGTGTDTQYF
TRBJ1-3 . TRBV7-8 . TGTGCCAGCAGCTTAGGCTCGGTGGGCCCTGGAAACACCATATATTTT CASSLGSVGPGNTIYF
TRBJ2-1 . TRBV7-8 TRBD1 TGTGCCAGCAGCTTAGAAGGGACAGGGTCCCATGAGCAGTTCTTC CASSLEGTGSHEQFF
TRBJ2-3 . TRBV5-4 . TGTGCCAGCAGCTGGGGGGGCGTTAGCACAGATACGCAGTATTTT CASSWGGVSTDTQYF